This T cell receptor (beta chain) was profiled in a study of T cell repertoires in cytomegalovirus infection. Whole-study findings and limits: The ex vivo response was dominated by HLA-C-restricted CMV-specific TCR beta clonotypes. Summed frequency of public TCR beta families distinguished CMV carriers with the relevant HLA.

TCRdb analysed the reads with MiXCR anew, one entry per CDR3 protein. The table has hundreds of thousands of distinct CDR3 sequences, 20% to 25% seen once. This clonotype was observed at least ten times. The antigen is unknown. Between the trimmed V and J ends, which lost 7 bases and 0 bases, there was a span of 22 bases. CDR1 is SEHNR, CDR2 FQNEAQ, per germline (reference sequence). CDR3 size: 19 residues. This clonotype was obtained from a human donor in good health (CMV status not recorded). Some clones in this sample may be carry-over from other donors' samples. The genes are TRBV7-9 and TRBJ1-6, with D unclear. The sequenced sample consisted of CD8+ T cells from PBMCs. The CDR3 loop reads CASTLRQVDQSSYNSPLHF. DNA of the CDR3: TGTGCCAGCACCCTTCGGCAGGTCGATCAGAGCTCCTATAATTCACCCCTCCACTTT.